What follows are 5 T cell receptor beta chains derived from one specimen sequenced in a study of T-cell memory formation after mild COVID-19. Using its own MiXCR run on the 5' RACE reads, TCRdb lists one record per CDR3 protein. In the table there are roughly 100,000 distinct CDR3 sequences, roughly 16% of which are singletons. The sequenced sample consisted of PBMCs or a T cell subset sorted from them (not recorded which). The receptors were gathered from a man aged 18 to 30 who had mild COVID-19 (a few samples of this study predate the infection). Cell type and time point are not known.

This chain links TRBV7-9 with TRBJ1-4; 7 bases line up with TRBD1. Germline V gene lookup returns CDR1 SEHNR and CDR2 FQNEAQ (reference sequence). V lost 4 bases to trimming and J lost 12 bases; unmatched junction nucleotides: 14. This CDR3 has 15 amino acids. The CDR3 is CASSWRGQIPFELFF. As DNA, the CDR3 is TGTGCCAGCAGCTGGCGGGGACAGATCCCTTTCGAACTGTTTTTT.

This clonotype was detected only a few times. This sequence joins TRBV12-3 or TRBV12-4 and TRBJ2-3, with 7 bases fitting TRBD1. With V trimmed by 6 bases and J by 2 bases, 5 bases remained unmatched. CDR3 length: 14 residues. The CDR3 bases are TGTGCCAGCAGCCGGACAGGCCTCACAGATACGCAGTATTTT. The encoded protein is CASSRTGLTDTQYF.

This clonotype has a count of ten or more. This chain links TRBV29-1 with TRBJ1-1, with D unresolved. Germline CDR1 and CDR2: SQVTM and ANQGSEA. V gave up 7 bases and J gave up 0 bases, with 12 bases separating them. The CDR3 contains 13 residues. The CDR3, as DNA: TGCAGCGCGGAAGACGGGATGAACACTGAAGCTTTCTTT. Its protein product is CSAEDGMNTEAFF. The full variable domain, in which reference TRBV29-1 and TRBJ1-1 provide the parts outside the CDR3, is SAVISQKPSRDICQRGTSLTIQCQVDSQVTMMFWYRQQPGQSLTLIATANQGSEATYESGFVIDKFPISRPNLTFSTLTVSNMSPEDSSIYLCSAEDGMNTEAFFGQGTRLTVV.

The sample holds a few counts of this clonotype. The rearrangement joins TRBV7-8 to TRBJ2-3; weak D call: TRBD2 (6 bases). CDR1 and CDR2 (germline): SGHVS, FQNEAQ. The CDR3 loop spans 14 amino acids. Trimming left V 5 bases short and J 6 bases short, with 15 bases between. CDR3 in amino acids: CASSPDYLGDTQYF. The DNA for the CDR3 is TGTGCCAGCAGCCCGGACTACCTCGGGGATACGCAGTATTTT.

This clonotype was found a few times. The chain couples TRBV6-2 or TRBV6-3 to TRBJ2-1; D ambiguous. Trimming cost V 4 bases and J 1 base, with 8 bases left between them. The germline CDR1 and CDR2 sequences are MNHEY and SVGEGT. The length of the CDR3 is 14 residues. The CDR3 is CASSSTGSYNEQFF. The CDR3 region has the DNA TGTGCCAGCAGTTCCACTGGGTCCTACAATGAGCAGTTCTTC.